Listed below are T cell receptor beta chains from one sample, sequenced in a study of T cell responses to AZD1222 COVID-19 vaccine. TCRdb keeps only in-frame clones here, not all; method: immunoSEQ multiplex PCR. Altogether some 130,000 clones are present, around 90% being singletons, with the ten largest covering 1.5% to 2%. Sequencing used peripheral blood, obtained on day 0 of AZD1222 vaccination. The receptor source for this set is an adult in good health. CDR3s include the opening cysteine and the closing phenylalanine or tryptophan. A D gene is named only where the DNA matches it firmly. Not all rows give a size; the values are once, few, many and, for expanded clones, a class.

clone_size	d_call	v_call	j_call	cdr3_nt	cdr3_aa
-	-	TRBV7-9	TRBJ1-4	TGTGCCAGCAGCCCCGGGACAAATAATAATGAAAAACTGTTTTTT	CASSPGTNNNEKLFF
-	-	TRBV29-1	TRBJ2-5	TGCAGCGTTAGGGACGGCCAAGAGACCCAGTACTTC	CSVRDGQETQYF
-	TRBD1	TRBV7-9	TRBJ1-4	TGTGCCAGCAGCCTGCCGGGACAGGGACGGGGGGAAAAACTGTTTTTT	CASSLPGQGRGEKLFF
-	-	TRBV27	TRBJ1-1	TGTGCCAGCAGTTCCTGGTCAGGGATGGCCACTGAAGCTTTCTTT	CASSSWSGMATEAFF
-	-	TRBV28	TRBJ1-5	TGTGCCAGCAGTCCCCGGGGCCACTCGGGTCAGCCCCAGCATTTT	CASSPRGHSGQPQHF
-	-	TRBV28	TRBJ1-2	TGTGCCAGCAGTTTATTGGGGGGCGGTATTCTTGGCTACACCTTC	CASSLLGGGILGYTF
-	TRBD1	TRBV9	TRBJ2-7	TGTGCCAGCAGCGTAGAGGTCGGGACAGCCCCCTACGAGCAGTACTTC	CASSVEVGTAPYEQYF
-	TRBD1	TRBV19	TRBJ1-2	TGTGCCAGTAGCCGGTTTACAGGGGGCTTGGGTGGCTACACCTTC	CASSRFTGGLGGYTF
-	-	TRBV19	TRBJ1-1	TGTGCCAGTAGGCCGACTGGCAGGATGAACACTGAAGCTTTCTTT	CASRPTGRMNTEAFF
-	-	TRBV30	TRBJ1-5	TGTGCCTGGAGTGCTAGCAATCAGCCCCAGCATTTT	CAWSASNQPQHF
-	-	TRBV7-2	TRBJ1-2	TGTGCCAGCAGCTTCTCCCAGACAGGTGGCTATGGCTACACCTTC	CASSFSQTGGYGYTF
-	-	TRBV27	TRBJ1-6	TGTGCCAGCAGTGCCGGACAGCATAATTCACCCCTCCACTTT	CASSAGQHNSPLHF
-	-	TRBV7-2	TRBJ1-5	TGTGCCAGCAGCTTAGCTCCTGCTCCAGGGGCTTTCAATCAGCCCCAGCATTTT	CASSLAPAPGAFNQPQHF
-	TRBD1	TRBV19	TRBJ1-5	TGTGCCAGTAGCGACACAGGGGCTGGCAATCAGCCCCAGCATTTT	CASSDTGAGNQPQHF
-	-	TRBV6-5	TRBJ1-4	TGTGCCAGCAGTCTCCTCACCACAACTAATGAAAAACTGTTTTTT	CASSLLTTTNEKLFF
once	TRBD1	TRBV15	TRBJ1-2	TGTGCCACCAGCAGAGACGTCGACAGGGCCCCCTATGGCTACACCTTC	CATSRDVDRAPYGYTF
-	-	TRBV28	TRBJ1-5	TGTGCCAGCAGTTTATCAGGGGTCCAGCCCCAGCATTTT	CASSLSGVQPQHF
-	-	TRBV5-6	TRBJ1-3	TGTGCCAGCAGCTTGGGGCCGGCGGGCCACACCATATATTTT	CASSLGPAGHTIYF
-	-	TRBV7-2	TRBJ1-5	TGTGCCAGCAGCTTTGGGCCAGGGGGCAATCAGCCCCAGCATTTT	CASSFGPGGNQPQHF
-	-	TRBV11-2	TRBJ1-5	TGTGCCAGCAGCTTAGGGGCGAATCAGCCCCAGCATTTT	CASSLGANQPQHF
-	TRBD2	TRBV29-1	TRBJ2-1	TGCAGCGGTTCTGCAGCGGGAGGGCCCTACAATGAGCAGTTCTTC	CSGSAAGGPYNEQFF
-	-	TRBV6-5	TRBJ1-2	TGTGCCAGCAGAACGGACAGCAACTATGGCTACACCTTC	CASRTDSNYGYTF